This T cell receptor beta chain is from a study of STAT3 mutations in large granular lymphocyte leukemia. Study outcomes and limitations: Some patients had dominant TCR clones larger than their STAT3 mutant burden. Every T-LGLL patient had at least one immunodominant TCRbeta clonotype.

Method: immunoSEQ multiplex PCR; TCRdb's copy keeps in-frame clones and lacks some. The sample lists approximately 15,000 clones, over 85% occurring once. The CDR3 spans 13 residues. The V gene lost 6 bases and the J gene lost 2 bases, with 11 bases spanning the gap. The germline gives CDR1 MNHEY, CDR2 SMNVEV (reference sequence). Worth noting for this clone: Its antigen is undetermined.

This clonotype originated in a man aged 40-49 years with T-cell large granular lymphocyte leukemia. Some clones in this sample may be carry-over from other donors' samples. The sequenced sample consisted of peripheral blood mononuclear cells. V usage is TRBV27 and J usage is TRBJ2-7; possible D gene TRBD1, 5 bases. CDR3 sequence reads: CASSKGAPYEQYF. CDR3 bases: TGTGCCAGCAGCAAAGGGGCCCCCTACGAGCAGTACTTC.